The 9 T cell receptor beta chains reported below all come from one sample, sequenced in a study of blood T cell repertoires in COVID-19 (TCRdb year 2020). The library was built by means of the immunoSEQ multiplex PCR assay. Entries here come from immuneACCESS through TCRdb and include only in-frame sequences with V and J called. Some clones fail to appear in such tables; in the studies checked, an unresolved V gene covers under half of the shortfall, and the cause of the remainder is unknown. Here the sample has about 70,000 clones; approximately 85% occur a single time. Of the sample, just over 5% is held by the ten largest clones. Material for sequencing was peripheral blood. The receptor set was obtained from an older man with acute or convalescent COVID-19.

The V call is TRBV7-2, the J call TRBJ2-1; a possible D gene is TRBD2 (7 bases). Trimming took off 5 bases at V and 6 bases at J, with 20 bases between the two ends. Germline CDR1 SGHTA, CDR2 FQGNSA. The CDR3 is 16 residues long. The CDR3 spells CASSRGVAGASNEQFF. CDR3 in DNA: TGTGCCAGCAGCCGGGGAGTGGCGGGGGCTTCCAATGAGCAGTTCTTC.

This clone was seen only once. This chain joins TRBV6-4 and TRBJ1-2; 7 bases are a match to TRBD1. Germline assignment: CDR1 MRHNA and CDR2 SNTAGT. With 5 bases clipped from V and 0 bases from J, the junction kept 3 bases outside the gene matches. This CDR3 has 14 residues. Here the CDR3 reads CASSPDRANYGYTF. CDR3 DNA sequence: TGTGCCAGCAGTCCTGACAGGGCTAACTATGGCTACACCTTC.

CDR3 DNA sequence: TGTGCCAGCAGTTTCAAGCGGGGGATAACCTACGAGCAGTACTTC. Encoded protein: CASSFKRGITYEQYF. This sequence joins TRBV27 and TRBJ2-7; TRBD2 matches 8 bases. The V and J ends lost 3 bases and 2 bases, in that order; junction bases with no gene match: 6. The length of the CDR3 is 15 residues. Germline V gene data show CDR1 as MNHEY and CDR2 as SMNVEV (reference sequence).

This rearrangement joins TRBV6-5 to TRBJ1-1; D gene uncertain. Germline values: CDR1 MNHEY, CDR2 SVGAGI. The CDR3 length is 12 residues. The germline V and J ends were trimmed by 5 bases and 6 bases, with 10 bases remaining between them. The CDR3 region has the DNA TGTGCCAGCAGTCCGGGAACCTCTGAAGCTTTCTTT. Protein: CASSPGTSEAFF.

The chain has TRBV5-1 and TRBJ1-5, with D possibly being TRBD1 (5 bases). Trimming took 0 bases from V and 8 from J, leaving 12 bases between them. The CDR3 totals 14 residues. Germline assignment: CDR1 SGHRS and CDR2 YFSETQ. CDR3 in amino acids: CASSLGGGREPQHF. CDR3 DNA: TGCGCCAGCAGCTTGGGGGGTGGCAGGGAGCCCCAGCATTTT.

The chain carries TRBV28 and TRBJ2-3, with D possibly being TRBD2 (5 bases). Germline-derived CDR1 and CDR2 are MDHEN and SYDVKM. V dropped 8 bases and J dropped 0 bases, with 15 bases sitting between them. CDR3 size: 15 residues. The CDR3, as DNA: TGTGCCAGCGTGAACCCGACGGGGAGCACAGATACGCAGTATTTT. This gives the protein CASVNPTGSTDTQYF.

V is TRBV4-3 and J is TRBJ2-2; D not resolved. The CDR3 loop spans 11 amino acids. Germline V gives CDR1 LGHNA, CDR2 YSLEER. V was cut by 4 bases and J by 5 bases, with 2 bases left in between. Written as DNA, the CDR3 is TGCGCCAGCAGCCTAACCGGGGAGCTGTTTTTT. Translating it yields CASSLTGELFF.

The chain has TRBV6-2 or TRBV6-3 and TRBJ2-4; D gene unclear. CDR1 is MNHEY and CDR2 is SVGEGT in the germline V gene. Trimming stripped 3 bases from V and 0 bases from J, with 15 bases between. The length of the CDR3 is 17 residues. The CDR3 DNA is TGTGCCAGCAGTTATGAAGTCCGAGGAAAAGCCAAAAACATTCAGTACTTC. It yields the protein CASSYEVRGKAKNIQYF.

V gene TRBV10-3 combines with J gene TRBJ1-1; possible D gene TRBD1, 5 bases. This CDR3 has 16 residues. Germline V gene sequence: CDR1 ENHRY, CDR2 SYGVKD. Trimming took off 0 bases at V and 2 bases at J, with 13 bases between the two ends. CDR3 nucleotide sequence: TGTGCCATCAGTGAGTCGGCGGACAACCGTAACACTGAAGCTTTCTTT. Protein: CAISESADNRNTEAFF.